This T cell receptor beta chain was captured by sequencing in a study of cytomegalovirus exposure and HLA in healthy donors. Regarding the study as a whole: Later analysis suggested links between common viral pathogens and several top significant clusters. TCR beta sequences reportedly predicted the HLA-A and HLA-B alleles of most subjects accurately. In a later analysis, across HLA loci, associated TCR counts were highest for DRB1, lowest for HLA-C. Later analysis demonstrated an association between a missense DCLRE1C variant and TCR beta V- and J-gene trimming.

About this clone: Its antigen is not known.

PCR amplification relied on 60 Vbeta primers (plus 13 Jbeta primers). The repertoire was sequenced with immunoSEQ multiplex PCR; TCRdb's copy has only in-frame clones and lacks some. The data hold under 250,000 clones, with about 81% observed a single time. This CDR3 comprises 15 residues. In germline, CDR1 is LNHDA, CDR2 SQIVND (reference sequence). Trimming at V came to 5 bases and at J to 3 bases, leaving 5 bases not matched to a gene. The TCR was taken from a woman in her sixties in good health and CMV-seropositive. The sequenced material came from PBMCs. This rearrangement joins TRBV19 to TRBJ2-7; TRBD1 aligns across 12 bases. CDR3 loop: CASSFGTGGVYEQYF. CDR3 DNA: TGTGCCAGTAGTTTTGGGACAGGGGGCGTCTACGAGCAGTACTTC. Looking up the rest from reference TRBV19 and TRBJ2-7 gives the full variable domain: DGGITQSPKYLFRKEGQNVTLSCEQNLNHDAMYWYRQDPGQGLRLIYYSQIVNDFQKGDIAEGYSVSREKKESFPLTVTSAQKNPTAFYLCASSFGTGGVYEQYFGPGTRLTVT.